A selection of T cell receptor beta chains follows, all from one sample in a study of T-cell reconstitution after alpha-beta-depleted transplantation in children. MiXCR, applied by TCRdb to the PCR reads, yields one record per CDR3 protein. This sample has fewer than 550,000 distinct CDR3 sequences, with roughly 15% found just once. This specimen was PBMCs, mostly from graft donor cells, taken 360 days after TCRalphabeta/CD19-depleted stem cell transplant. The receptor set was obtained from a boy under three years old who had a stem cell transplant for Wiskott-Aldrich syndrome, so the T cells may come from the graft donor. The CDR3 runs from the conserved cysteine through the conserved F or W. Each record gives: D gene, J gene, clone size, V gene, CDR3 protein, CDR3 DNA. D genes are given only for firm matches. Some rows have no size entry. The others give once, few or many, or a class for an expanded clone.

>-|TRBJ2-2|medium-sized|TRBV7-2
CASSPSTGELFF
TGTGCCAGCAGCCCAAGTACCGGGGAGCTGTTTTTT
>-|TRBJ1-1|-|TRBV5-5
CASSLNGALVEAFF
TGTGCCAGCAGCTTGAACGGGGCGTTGGTTGAAGCTTTCTTT
>TRBD2|TRBJ2-3|-|TRBV11-2
CASSLQRGLAGTLWTDTQYF
TGTGCCAGCAGCTTACAGCGGGGACTAGCGGGCACCCTCTGGACAGATACGCAGTATTTT
>TRBD2|TRBJ2-5|-|TRBV23-1
CASSQQSGGEETQYF
TGCGCCAGCAGTCAACAAAGCGGGGGGGAGGAGACCCAGTACTTC
>-|TRBJ2-5|few|TRBV10-3
CAISDRARETQYF
TGTGCCATCAGTGATAGAGCACGGGAGACCCAGTACTTC
>-|TRBJ2-1|-|TRBV27
CASRRANEQFF
TGTGCCAGCAGAAGGGCTAATGAGCAGTTCTTC
>-|TRBJ2-5|many|TRBV7-8
CASSLFLQQETQYF
TGTGCCAGCAGCTTATTTTTGCAGCAAGAGACCCAGTACTTC
>-|TRBJ2-2|few|TRBV5-1
CASSLAGKSGELFF
TGCGCCAGCAGCTTGGCTGGCAAGAGCGGGGAGCTGTTTTTT
>TRBD2|TRBJ2-1|few|TRBV10-2
CASSASGMLLNEQFF
TGCGCCAGCAGCGCTAGCGGGATGCTGCTGAATGAGCAGTTCTTC
>TRBD2|TRBJ2-1|-|TRBV7-8
CASREGTSGHNEQFF
TGTGCCAGCAGGGAAGGGACTAGCGGTCACAATGAGCAGTTCTTC
>-|TRBJ2-7|-|TRBV20-1
CSASKVRGGEQYF
TGCAGTGCTAGTAAAGTCAGGGGGGGCGAGCAGTACTTC
>-|TRBJ2-7|many|TRBV3-1
CASSQVPIYEQYF
TGTGCCAGCAGCCAAGTGCCCATCTACGAGCAGTACTTC
>TRBD1|TRBJ1-3|-|TRBV10-3
CAISESRTGGGNTIYF
TGTGCCATCAGTGAGTCGAGGACAGGAGGAGGAAACACCATATATTTT
>-|TRBJ2-7|-|TRBV12-3/TRBV12-4
CASSLSAGTSYEQYF
TGTGCCAGCAGTTTATCGGCCGGGACCTCCTACGAGCAGTACTTC
>TRBD2|TRBJ2-3|few|TRBV3-1
CASSLAGVADTQYF
TGTGCCAGCAGCCTAGCGGGAGTGGCAGATACGCAGTATTTT